This T cell receptor beta chain was identified during a study of blood T cell repertoires in COVID-19 (dated by TCRdb to between 2020 and 2021). With respect to the entire study: Collaborator samples came from the United States, Italy and Spain and covered acute and convalescent phases of COVID-19. Samples came from the ongoing ImmuneRACE study (first 160 participants) plus 1,254 subjects from 6 global collaborators. HLA class I and class II types, where available, came from metadata supplied by the sample provider rather than from assay-based typing. The material from the prospective study consisted of cDNA or gDNA derived from T cells, B-cell-depleted T cells, or PBMCs. A de-identified subject ID, COVID-19 status, age in years and sex were almost always included in the sample metadata. The dataset comprised deeply sampled blood TCRbeta repertoires from subjects exposed to, actively infected with, or recovered from COVID-19. A freely available public database, intended as a resource for researchers studying the immune response to SARS-CoV-2, is where the repertoires were released.

The collaborating institutions used their own protocols to collect whole blood in K2EDTA tubes. For TCRbeta analysis, collaborators shipped samples in one of three forms: frozen whole blood, isolated PBMCs, or DNA extracted from either of those sample types. TCRbeta CDR3 regions were amplified from genomic DNA using the immunoSEQ Assay, a bias-controlled multiplex PCR. The authors processed their data as follows. The number of nucleated cells in each sample was estimated from the amplification of reference gene primers within the assay. To quantify the absolute abundance of each unique TCRbeta CDR3 rearrangement, sequence reads were collapsed and filtered. For each sample, productive Simpson clonality was calculated as the square root of Simpson's diversity index across productive rearrangements. TCRdb retrieved this table from immuneACCESS and kept in-frame rearrangements only. Not all clones are present; in checked studies, unresolved V genes account for under half, and no reason is known for the remainder. D and trimming were read from the DNA, whereas the V and J calls and clone size are those reported in that table. The sample contains about 35,000 clones, about 89% of them found a single time. Clones ranked in the top ten supply 35% to 55% of the sample.

There are a few counts of this clone. Its target antigen remains unknown. No much larger clone is present one base from it, and per-base qualities are unavailable. Deletion took 7 bases off V and 5 bases off J, with a span of 15 bases between the germline ends. Taken from cysteine to phenylalanine, the CDR3 has 13 residues. Just the 39-base CDR3 DNA is kept, in frame starting at base 1. The germline V gene encodes CDR1 SNHLY and CDR2 FYNNEI. General conclusions and limits of the study: The amount of clinical and demographic metadata varied by source and participant and was provided uncurated.

This sequence originates from a human donor in a cohort sampled during active COVID-19. Sequencing input: peripheral blood. The chain is encoded by TRBV2 joined to TRBJ2-7, with a tentative D gene TRBD1 over 6 matching bases. CDR3 sequence: CASMQGPAHEQYF. The DNA sequence reads TGTGCCAGCATGCAGGGGCCCGCTCACGAGCAGTACTTC.